The entry below gives a single T cell receptor beta chain sequence along with its context. Its antigen is not known. Clones were read by immunoSEQ multiplex PCR, and TCRdb kept only the in-frame ones, dropping some. Of 20,000 to 30,000 clones in the sample, 75% to 80% were seen once. Before the COVID-19 pandemic, during about 2010-2018, CD4+ T cells were taken from unexposed donors. The cells were cultured for under 13 days before CD4+ T cells were isolated. The data were taken from a study of CD4 T cells in relation to SARS-CoV-2 and coronaviruses. CDR3 size: 21 residues. Trimming took 5 bases from V and 1 from J; bases not matched to a gene: 18. The germline CDR1 and CDR2 sequences are SEHNR and FQNEAQ (reference sequence).

V gene TRBV7-9 combines with J gene TRBJ2-1; 12 nucleotides agree with TRBD2. Sequenced: CD4+ T cells from PBMCs, cultured in vitro. This clonotype was obtained from a human donor in good health. The CDR3 sequence: CASSTPPVGLAGGWSYNEQFF. The CDR3 nucleotides read TGTGCCAGCAGCACCCCCCCCGTGGGTCTAGCGGGAGGGTGGTCCTACAATGAGCAGTTCTTC.